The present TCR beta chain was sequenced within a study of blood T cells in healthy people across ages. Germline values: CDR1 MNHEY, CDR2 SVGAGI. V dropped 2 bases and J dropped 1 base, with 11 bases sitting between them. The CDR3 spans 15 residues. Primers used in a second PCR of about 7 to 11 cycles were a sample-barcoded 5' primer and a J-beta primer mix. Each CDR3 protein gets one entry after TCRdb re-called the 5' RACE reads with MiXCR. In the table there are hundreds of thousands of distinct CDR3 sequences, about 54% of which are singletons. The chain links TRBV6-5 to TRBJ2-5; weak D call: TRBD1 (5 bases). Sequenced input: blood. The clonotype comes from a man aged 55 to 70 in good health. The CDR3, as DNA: TGTGCCAGCAGTTACGGGGCCCCGCTCCAAGAGACCCAGTACTTC. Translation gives CASSYGAPLQETQYF.